This T cell receptor beta chain was recovered during a study of blood T cell repertoires in COVID-19. About the research overall: The United States, Italy and Spain were the sources of the acute and convalescent COVID-19 samples. Sources were T cells, B-cell-depleted T cells, or PBMCs; the material itself was cDNA or gDNA.

Per the study methods: It was from reference gene primer amplification that nucleated cell counts were estimated. Only in-frame clones appear in the TCRdb table, and some are missing; sequencing was by immunoSEQ multiplex PCR. V, J and clone size were drawn from that table, and D and trimming were deduced from the DNA. Among 100,000 to 150,000 clones listed, around three quarters were seen once. The V gene lost 11 bases and the J gene lost 4 bases, with 20 bases spanning the gap. CDR1 ENHRY and CDR2 SYGVKD come from the germline V gene. The CDR3 covers 14 residues. What was sequenced was peripheral blood. The clonotype originates from a woman between 65 and 79 years old with acute or convalescent COVID-19. The chain links TRBV10-3 to TRBJ1-2; D is uncertain. The CDR3 DNA is TGTGCCTCCAGGTCACCCACTTCGATCTATGGCTACACCTTC. Its translation: CASRSPTSIYGYTF.